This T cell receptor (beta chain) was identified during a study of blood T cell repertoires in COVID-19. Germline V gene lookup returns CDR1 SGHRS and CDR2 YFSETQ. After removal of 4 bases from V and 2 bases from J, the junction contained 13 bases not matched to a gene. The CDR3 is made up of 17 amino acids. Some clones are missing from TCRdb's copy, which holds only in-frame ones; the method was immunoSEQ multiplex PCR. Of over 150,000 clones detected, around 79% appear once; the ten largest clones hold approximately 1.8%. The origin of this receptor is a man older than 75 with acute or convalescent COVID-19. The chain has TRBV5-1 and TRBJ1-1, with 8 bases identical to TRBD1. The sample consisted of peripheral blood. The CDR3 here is CASSLLPPGQVNTEAFF. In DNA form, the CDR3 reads TGCGCCAGCAGCCTACTACCTCCGGGACAGGTTAACACTGAAGCTTTCTTT.